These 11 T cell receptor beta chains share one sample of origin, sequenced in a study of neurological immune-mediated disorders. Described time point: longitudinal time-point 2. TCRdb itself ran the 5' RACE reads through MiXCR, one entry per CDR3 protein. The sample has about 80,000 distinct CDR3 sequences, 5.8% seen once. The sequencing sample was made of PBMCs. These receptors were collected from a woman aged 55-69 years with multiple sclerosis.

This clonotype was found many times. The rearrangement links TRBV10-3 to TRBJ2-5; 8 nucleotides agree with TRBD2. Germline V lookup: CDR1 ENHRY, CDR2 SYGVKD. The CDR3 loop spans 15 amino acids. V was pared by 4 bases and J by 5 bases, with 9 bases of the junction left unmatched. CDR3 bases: TGTGCCATCAGTGGACGGGCGGGGGGATCTGAGACCCAGTACTTC. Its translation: CAISGRAGGSETQYF.

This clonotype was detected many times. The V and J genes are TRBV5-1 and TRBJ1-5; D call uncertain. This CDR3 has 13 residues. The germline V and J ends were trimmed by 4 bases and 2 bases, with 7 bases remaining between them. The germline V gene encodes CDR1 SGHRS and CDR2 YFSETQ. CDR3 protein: CASSREGNQPQHF. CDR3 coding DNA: TGCGCCAGCAGCCGGGAAGGCAATCAGCCCCAGCATTTT.

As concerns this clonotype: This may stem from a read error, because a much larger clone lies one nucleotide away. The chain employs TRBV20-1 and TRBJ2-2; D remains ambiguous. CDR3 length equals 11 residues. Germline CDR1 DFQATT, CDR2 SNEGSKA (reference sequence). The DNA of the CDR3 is TGCAGTGTTAGACGAACCGGGGAGCTGTTTTTT. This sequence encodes CSVRRTGELFF.

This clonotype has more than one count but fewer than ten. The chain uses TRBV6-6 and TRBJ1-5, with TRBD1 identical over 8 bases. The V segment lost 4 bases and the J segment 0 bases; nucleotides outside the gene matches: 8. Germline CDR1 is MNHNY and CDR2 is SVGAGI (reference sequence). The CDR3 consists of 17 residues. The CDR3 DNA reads TGTGCCAGCAGTTTACCGACAGGGGACTATAGCAATCAGCCCCAGCATTTT. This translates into CASSLPTGDYSNQPQHF.

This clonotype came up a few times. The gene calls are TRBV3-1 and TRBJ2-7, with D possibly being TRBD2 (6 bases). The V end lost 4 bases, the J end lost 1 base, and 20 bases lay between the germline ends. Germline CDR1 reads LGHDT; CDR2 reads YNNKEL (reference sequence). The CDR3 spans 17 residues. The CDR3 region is CASSRFVGGSFSYEQYF. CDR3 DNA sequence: TGTGCCAGCAGCCGGTTCGTTGGGGGGTCTTTTTCCTACGAGCAGTACTTC.

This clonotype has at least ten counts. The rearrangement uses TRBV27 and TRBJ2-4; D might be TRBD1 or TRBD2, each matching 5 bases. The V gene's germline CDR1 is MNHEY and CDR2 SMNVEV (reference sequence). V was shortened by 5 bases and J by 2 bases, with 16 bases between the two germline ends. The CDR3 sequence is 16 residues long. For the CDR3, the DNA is TGTGCCAGCAGTCTGGGACGACCCGAGACCAAAAACATTCAGTACTTC. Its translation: CASSLGRPETKNIQYF.

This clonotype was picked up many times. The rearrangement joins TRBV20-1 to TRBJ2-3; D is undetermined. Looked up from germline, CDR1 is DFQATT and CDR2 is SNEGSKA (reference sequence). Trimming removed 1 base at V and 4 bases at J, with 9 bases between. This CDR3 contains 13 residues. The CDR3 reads CSARVPFPDTQYF. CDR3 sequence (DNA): TGCAGTGCTAGAGTCCCCTTCCCAGATACGCAGTATTTT.

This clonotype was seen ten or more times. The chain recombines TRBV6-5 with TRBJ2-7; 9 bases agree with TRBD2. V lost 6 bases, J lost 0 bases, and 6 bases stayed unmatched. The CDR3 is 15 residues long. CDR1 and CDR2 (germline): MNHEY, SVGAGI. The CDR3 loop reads CASSRPAGGSYEQYF. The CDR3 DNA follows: TGTGCCAGCAGCCGCCCAGCGGGGGGCTCCTACGAGCAGTACTTC.

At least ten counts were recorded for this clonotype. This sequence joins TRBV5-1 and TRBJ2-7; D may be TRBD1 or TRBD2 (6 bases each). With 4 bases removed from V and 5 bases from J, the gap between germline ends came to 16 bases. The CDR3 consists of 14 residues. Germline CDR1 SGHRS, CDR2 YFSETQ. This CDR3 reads CASSLLGGDDEQYF. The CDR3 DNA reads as TGCGCCAGCAGCCTCCTCGGGGGCGACGACGAGCAGTACTTC. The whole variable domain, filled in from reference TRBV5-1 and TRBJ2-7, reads KAGVTQTPRYLIKTRGQQVTLSCSPISGHRSVSWYQQTPGQGLQFLFEYFSETQRNKGNFPGRFSGRQFSNSRSEMNVSTLELGDSALYLCASSLLGGDDEQYFGPGTRLTVT.

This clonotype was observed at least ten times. The CDR3 DNA sequence: TGTGCCAGCAGCTTAGCCACAGCATCCCCAGGGTATGGCTACACCTTC. Amino acid sequence: CASSLATASPGYGYTF. V gene TRBV7-2 combines with J gene TRBJ1-2; D is possibly TRBD1 (5 bases). The germline V gene encodes CDR1 SGHTA and CDR2 FQGNSA. The CDR3 totals 16 residues. Trimming pared 0 bases from V and 5 bases from J, leaving 16 bases between.

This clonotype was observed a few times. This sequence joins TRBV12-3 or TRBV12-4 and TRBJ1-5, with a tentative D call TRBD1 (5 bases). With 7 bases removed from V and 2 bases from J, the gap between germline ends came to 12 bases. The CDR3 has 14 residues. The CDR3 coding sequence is TGTGCCAGCAAACCCAGGGTGGGCAATCAGCCCCAGCATTTT. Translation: CASKPRVGNQPQHF.